The clone carrying this T cell receptor (beta chain) occurred many times. Its antigen is unidentified. Per the germline V gene, CDR1 is MNHEY and CDR2 is SMNVEV (reference sequence). The CDR3 is 17 residues long. Trimming took 3 bases from V and 2 from J; bases not matched to a gene: 8. Graves' hyperthyroidism was deemed stable absent ophthalmopathy progression within 18 months. Patients aged 18 to 65 had newly diagnosed hyperthyroidism that had lasted under 2 months. The data derive from a study of T cells in Graves' hyperthyroidism and ophthalmopathy. TCR beta CDR3 regions were amplified from RNA transcripts. A first-round RT-PCR of the TCR CDR3 used the HTBI primer set. TCRdb re-called the multiplex PCR reads with MiXCR, one entry per CDR3 protein. The sample includes about 290,000 distinct CDR3 sequences, roughly 13% of them seen just once. The study, taken as a whole, reports: Ophthalmopathy was separated from stable hyperthyroidism by a 13 V-J model. The model identified upcoming ophthalmopathy a median about 6.5 months ahead of onset.

The receptor's source is a woman in her thirties or forties with Graves' hyperthyroidism. Sequences were obtained from blood. V is TRBV27 and J is TRBJ2-2; 8 bases line up with TRBD2. Here the CDR3 reads CASSFTPSGPNTGELFF. The CDR3 nucleotides are TGTGCCAGCAGTTTCACCCCTAGCGGGCCAAACACCGGGGAGCTGTTTTTT.